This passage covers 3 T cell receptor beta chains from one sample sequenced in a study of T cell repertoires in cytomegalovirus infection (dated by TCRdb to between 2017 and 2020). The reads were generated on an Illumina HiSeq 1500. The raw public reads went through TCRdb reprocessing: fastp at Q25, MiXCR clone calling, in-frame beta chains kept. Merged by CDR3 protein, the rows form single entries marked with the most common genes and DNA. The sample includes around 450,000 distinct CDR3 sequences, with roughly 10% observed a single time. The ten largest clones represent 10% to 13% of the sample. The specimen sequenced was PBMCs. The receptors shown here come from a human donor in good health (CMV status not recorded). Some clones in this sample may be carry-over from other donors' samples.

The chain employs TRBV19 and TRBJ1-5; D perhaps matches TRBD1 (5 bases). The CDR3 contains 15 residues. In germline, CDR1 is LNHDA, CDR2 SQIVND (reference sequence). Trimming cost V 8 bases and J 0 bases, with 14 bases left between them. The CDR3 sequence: CASRRDRDSNQPQHF. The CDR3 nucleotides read TGTGCCAGTCGCCGGGACCGGGATAGCAATCAGCCCCAGCATTTT.

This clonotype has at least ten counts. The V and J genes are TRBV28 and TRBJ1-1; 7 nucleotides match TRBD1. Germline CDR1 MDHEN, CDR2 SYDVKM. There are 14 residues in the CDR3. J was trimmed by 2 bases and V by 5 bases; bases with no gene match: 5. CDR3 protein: CASSIRDRNTEAFF. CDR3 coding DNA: TGTGCCAGCAGTATTCGGGACAGAAACACTGAAGCTTTCTTT. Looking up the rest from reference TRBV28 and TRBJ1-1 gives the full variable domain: DVKVTQSSRYLVKRTGEKVFLECVQDMDHENMFWYRQDPGLGLRLIYFSYDVKMKEKGDIPEGYSVSREKKERFSLILESASTNQTSMYLCASSIRDRNTEAFFGQGTRLTVV.

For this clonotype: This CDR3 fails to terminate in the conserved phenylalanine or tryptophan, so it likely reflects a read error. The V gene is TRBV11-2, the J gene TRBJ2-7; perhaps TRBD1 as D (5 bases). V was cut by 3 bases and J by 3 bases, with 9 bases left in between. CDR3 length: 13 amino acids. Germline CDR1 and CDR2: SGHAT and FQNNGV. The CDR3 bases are TGTGCCAGCAGCTTGCGGCAGGGCTACGAGCAGTACTGC. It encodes CASSLRQGYEQYC.